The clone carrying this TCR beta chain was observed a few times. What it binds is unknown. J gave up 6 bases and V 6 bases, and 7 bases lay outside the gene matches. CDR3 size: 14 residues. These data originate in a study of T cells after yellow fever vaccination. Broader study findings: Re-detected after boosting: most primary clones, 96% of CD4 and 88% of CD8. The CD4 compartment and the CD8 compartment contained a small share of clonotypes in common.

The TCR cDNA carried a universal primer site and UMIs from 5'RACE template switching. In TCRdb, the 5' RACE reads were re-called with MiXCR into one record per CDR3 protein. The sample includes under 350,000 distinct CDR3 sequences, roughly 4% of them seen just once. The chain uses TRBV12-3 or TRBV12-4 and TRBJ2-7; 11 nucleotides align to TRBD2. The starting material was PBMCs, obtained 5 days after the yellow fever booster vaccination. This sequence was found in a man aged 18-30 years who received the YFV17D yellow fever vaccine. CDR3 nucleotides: TGTGCCAGCAGCCAACTAGCGGGGGTTAGCGAGCAGTACTTC. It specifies CASSQLAGVSEQYF.